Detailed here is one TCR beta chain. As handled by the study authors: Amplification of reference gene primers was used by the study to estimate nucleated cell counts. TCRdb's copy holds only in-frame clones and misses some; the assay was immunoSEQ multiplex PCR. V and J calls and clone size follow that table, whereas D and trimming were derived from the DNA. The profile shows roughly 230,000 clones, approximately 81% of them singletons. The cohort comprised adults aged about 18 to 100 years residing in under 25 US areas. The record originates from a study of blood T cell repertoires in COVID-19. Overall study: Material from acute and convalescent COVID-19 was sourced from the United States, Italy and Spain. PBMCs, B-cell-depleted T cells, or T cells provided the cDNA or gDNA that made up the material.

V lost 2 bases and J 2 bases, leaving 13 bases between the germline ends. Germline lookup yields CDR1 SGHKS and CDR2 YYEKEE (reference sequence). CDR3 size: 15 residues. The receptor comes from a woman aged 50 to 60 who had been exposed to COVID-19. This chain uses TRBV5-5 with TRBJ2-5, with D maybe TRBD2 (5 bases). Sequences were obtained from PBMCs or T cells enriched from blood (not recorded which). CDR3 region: CASSLHSATQETQYF. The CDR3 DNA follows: TGTGCCAGCAGCTTACATAGCGCGACTCAAGAGACCCAGTACTTC. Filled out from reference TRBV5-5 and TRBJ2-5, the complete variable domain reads DAGVTQSPTHLIKTRGQQVTLRCSPISGHKSVSWYQQVLGQGPQFIFQYYEKEERGRGNFPDRFSARQFPNYSSELNVNALLLGDSALYLCASSLHSATQETQYFGPGTRLLVL.